A selection of T cell receptor beta chains follows, all from one sample in a study of beta chain features in type 1 diabetes. Data came from immunoSEQ multiplex PCR; TCRdb stores just in-frame clones and leaves some out. Among roughly 150,000 clones, around 9.7% were seen once, and the ten largest hold roughly 0.7%. Sequenced: central memory CD4+ T cells from blood. These receptors were taken from a woman in her twenties or thirties with type 1 diabetes. CDR3s include the opening cysteine and the closing phenylalanine or tryptophan. D genes are given only for firm matches. Clone size is shown for a subset of rows, as once, few, many or a class of expanded clone.

j_call: TRBJ1-3; d_call: TRBD1; clone_size: few; cdr3_length: 13; v_call: TRBV29-1; cdr3_aa: CSARTGVGNTIYF; cdr3_nt: TGCAGCGCCCGGACAGGCGTAGGAAACACCATATATTTT
j_call: TRBJ2-3; d_call: TRBD1; clone_size: -; cdr3_length: 15; v_call: TRBV11-2; cdr3_aa: CASSQTGALTDTQYF; cdr3_nt: TGTGCCAGCAGCCAGACAGGGGCCCTCACAGATACGCAGTATTTT
j_call: TRBJ2-3; d_call: -; clone_size: -; cdr3_length: 14; v_call: TRBV7-8; cdr3_aa: CASSLVAREDTQYF; cdr3_nt: TGTGCCAGCAGCTTAGTGGCTAGAGAAGATACGCAGTATTTT
j_call: TRBJ2-3; d_call: TRBD2; clone_size: -; cdr3_length: 16; v_call: TRBV30; cdr3_aa: CAWSRLAGGGTDTQYF; cdr3_nt: TGTGCCTGGAGCCGACTAGCGGGAGGTGGCACAGATACGCAGTATTTT
j_call: TRBJ1-3; d_call: -; clone_size: -; cdr3_length: 13; v_call: TRBV29-1; cdr3_aa: CSVDGGQGNTIYF; cdr3_nt: TGCAGCGTTGACGGGGGGCAAGGAAACACCATATATTTT
j_call: TRBJ2-7; d_call: -; clone_size: -; cdr3_length: 13; v_call: TRBV9; cdr3_aa: CASSVTGDYEQYF; cdr3_nt: TGTGCCAGCAGCGTAACGGGGGACTACGAGCAGTACTTC
j_call: TRBJ1-1; d_call: TRBD1; clone_size: -; cdr3_length: 13; v_call: TRBV11-3; cdr3_aa: CASGRQGNTEAFF; cdr3_nt: TGTGCCAGCGGACGACAGGGGAACACTGAAGCTTTCTTT
j_call: TRBJ2-4; d_call: -; clone_size: -; cdr3_length: 15; v_call: TRBV5-4; cdr3_aa: CASSLAGTTKNIQYF; cdr3_nt: TGTGCCAGCAGCTTGGCCGGGACAACGAAAAACATTCAGTACTTC
j_call: TRBJ2-5; d_call: -; clone_size: -; cdr3_length: 14; v_call: TRBV30; cdr3_aa: CAWSAFAYQETQYF; cdr3_nt: TGTGCCTGGAGTGCTTTCGCGTACCAAGAGACCCAGTACTTC
j_call: TRBJ1-1; d_call: TRBD1; clone_size: -; cdr3_length: 14; v_call: TRBV27; cdr3_aa: CASSLGREDREAFF; cdr3_nt: TGTGCCAGCAGTTTAGGTCGTGAGGACAGGGAAGCTTTCTTT
j_call: TRBJ1-5; d_call: -; clone_size: -; cdr3_length: 12; v_call: TRBV28; cdr3_aa: CASRQSNQPQHF; cdr3_nt: TGTGCCAGCAGACAAAGCAATCAGCCCCAGCATTTT